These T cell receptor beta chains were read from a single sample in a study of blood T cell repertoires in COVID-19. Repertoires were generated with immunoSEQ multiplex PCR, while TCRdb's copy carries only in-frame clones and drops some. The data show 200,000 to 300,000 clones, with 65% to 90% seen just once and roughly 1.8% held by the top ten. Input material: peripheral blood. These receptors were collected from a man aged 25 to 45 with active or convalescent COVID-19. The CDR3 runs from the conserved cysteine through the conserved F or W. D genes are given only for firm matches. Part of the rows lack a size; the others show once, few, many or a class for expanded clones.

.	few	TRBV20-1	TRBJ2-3	CSARDMGQYF	TGCAGTGCTCGGGATATGGGGCAGTATTTT
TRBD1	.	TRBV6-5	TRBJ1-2	CASNPRTGTLYGYTF	TGTGCCAGCAACCCCCGGACAGGGACCCTCTATGGCTACACCTTC
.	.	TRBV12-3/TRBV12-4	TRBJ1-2	CASSLEGPGYTF	TGTGCCAGCAGTTTAGAGGGGCCCGGCTACACCTTC
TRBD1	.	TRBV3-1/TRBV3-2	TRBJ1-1	CASTTTAGGKGTEAFF	TGTGCCAGCACTACCACCGCAGGGGGAAAGGGGACTGAAGCTTTCTTT
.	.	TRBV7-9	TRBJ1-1	CASSSGEGSIEAFF	TGTGCCAGCAGCTCCGGCGAGGGCAGCATAGAAGCTTTCTTT
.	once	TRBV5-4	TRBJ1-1	CASSEEGAQYSTEAFF	TGTGCCAGCAGCGAGGAAGGGGCGCAGTATAGCACTGAAGCTTTCTTT
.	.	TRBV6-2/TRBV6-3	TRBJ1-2	CASSRRLGGGYGYTF	TGTGCCAGCAGCCGCCGGTTGGGGGGAGGTTATGGCTACACCTTC
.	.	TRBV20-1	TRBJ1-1	CSASWQGGFEAFF	TGCAGTGCTAGTTGGCAGGGAGGCTTCGAAGCTTTCTTT
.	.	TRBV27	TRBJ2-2	CASSLRLVSGELFF	TGTGCCAGCAGTTTGCGGCTAGTATCCGGGGAGCTGTTTTTT
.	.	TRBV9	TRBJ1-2	CASSSTGNFGYTF	TGTGCCAGCAGCTCCACGGGGAACTTCGGCTACACCTTC
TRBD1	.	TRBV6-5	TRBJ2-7	CASSYSQGAYEQYF	TGTGCCAGCAGTTACTCGCAGGGGGCCTACGAGCAGTACTTC
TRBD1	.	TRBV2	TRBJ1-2	CASSTSGTEYGYTF	TGTGCCAGCTCGACTTCCGGGACAGAGTATGGCTACACCTTC
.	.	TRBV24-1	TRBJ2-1	CATSDPPRGQFF	TGTGCCACCAGTGATCCTCCTCGCGGCCAGTTCTTC
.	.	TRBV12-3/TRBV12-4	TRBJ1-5	CASSFTGGQPQHF	TGTGCCAGCAGTTTTACCGGGGGTCAGCCCCAGCATTTT
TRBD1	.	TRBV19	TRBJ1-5	CASSKLGQGGNQPQHF	TGTGCCAGTAGTAAACTGGGACAGGGGGGAAATCAGCCCCAGCATTTT
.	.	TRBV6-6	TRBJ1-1	CASSLQGLNTEAFF	TGTGCCAGCAGCCTACAGGGACTGAACACTGAAGCTTTCTTT
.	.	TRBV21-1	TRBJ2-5	CASSKVRQGATKRQETQYF	TGTGCCAGCAGCAAAGTTCGCCAGGGGGCCACAAAGCGGCAAGAGACCCAGTACTTC
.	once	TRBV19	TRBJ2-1	CASSQRGSYNEQFF	TGTGCCAGTAGTCAACGGGGGAGTTACAATGAGCAGTTCTTC
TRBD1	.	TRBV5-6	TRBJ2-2	CASSRQGAGGRTGELFF	TGTGCCAGCAGCCGACAGGGGGCGGGGGGCCGGACCGGGGAGCTGTTTTTT
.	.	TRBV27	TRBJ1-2	CASNWEGPNHGYTF	TGTGCCAGCAACTGGGAGGGACCTAATCATGGCTACACCTTC
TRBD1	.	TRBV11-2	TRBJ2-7	CASSLVRRTGDEQYF	TGTGCCAGCAGCTTAGTTCGGCGTACAGGGGACGAGCAGTACTTC
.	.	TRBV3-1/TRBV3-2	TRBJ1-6	CASSQGGPHNSPLHF	TGTGCCAGCAGCCAAGGGGGCCCGCATAATTCACCCCTCCACTTT
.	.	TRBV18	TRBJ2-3	CASSPGTAGSADTQYF	TGTGCCAGCTCACCGGGGACGGCGGGGTCGGCAGATACGCAGTATTTT
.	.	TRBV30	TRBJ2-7	CAWSPSSYEQYF	TGTGCCTGGAGTCCTAGCTCCTACGAGCAGTACTTC
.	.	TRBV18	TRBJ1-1	CASSPGGLGNTEAFF	TGTGCCAGCTCTCCCGGGGGGTTAGGGAACACTGAAGCTTTCTTT
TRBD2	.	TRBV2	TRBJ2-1	CASIGGAFGGNEQFF	TGTGCCAGCATCGGGGGGGCCTTTGGAGGCAATGAGCAGTTCTTC
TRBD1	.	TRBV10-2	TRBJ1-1	CASSIGGGGNTEAFF	TGCGCCAGCAGTATAGGAGGGGGCGGAAACACTGAAGCTTTCTTT
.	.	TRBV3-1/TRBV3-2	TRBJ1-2	CASSQPDISHGYTF	TGTGCCAGCAGCCAACCGGACATCTCTCATGGCTACACCTTC
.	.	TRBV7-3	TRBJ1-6	CASSWGGDSPLHF	TGTGCCAGCAGCTGGGGGGGTGATTCACCCCTCCACTTT
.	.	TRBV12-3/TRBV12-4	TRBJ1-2	CASSLDRLDGYTF	TGTGCCAGCAGTTTAGACAGGTTGGATGGCTACACCTTC
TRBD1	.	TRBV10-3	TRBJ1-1	CAISESKQGASGTEAFF	TGTGCCATCAGTGAGTCGAAACAGGGGGCTTCCGGCACTGAAGCTTTCTTT
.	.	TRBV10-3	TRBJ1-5	CAISESMQGTNQPQHF	TGTGCCATCAGTGAGTCGATGCAGGGGACGAATCAGCCCCAGCATTTT
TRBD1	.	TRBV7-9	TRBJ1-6	CASSPDRGSPLHF	TGTGCCAGCAGCCCGGACAGGGGGTCACCCCTCCACTTT
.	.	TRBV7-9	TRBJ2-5	CASRFGQQETQYF	TGTGCCAGCAGATTCGGACAGCAAGAGACCCAGTACTTC
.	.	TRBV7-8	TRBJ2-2	CASRRRSTGELFF	TGTGCCAGCCGACGCAGGTCCACCGGGGAGCTGTTTTTT
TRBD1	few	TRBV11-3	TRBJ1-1	CASSSWDRNTEAFF	TGTGCCAGCAGCTCGTGGGACAGGAACACTGAAGCTTTCTTT
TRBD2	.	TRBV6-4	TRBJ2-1	CASSIEWRGEYNEQFF	TGTGCCAGCAGCATCGAGTGGCGGGGGGAGTACAATGAGCAGTTCTTC
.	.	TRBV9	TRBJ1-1	CASSVGSLAGSGTEAFF	TGTGCCAGCAGCGTAGGGTCTCTGGCAGGGTCGGGCACTGAAGCTTTCTTT
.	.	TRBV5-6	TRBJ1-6	CASARNLHNSPLHF	TGTGCCAGCGCGAGGAACCTCCATAATTCACCCCTCCACTTT
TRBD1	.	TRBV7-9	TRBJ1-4	CASTQGATNEKLFF	TGTGCCAGCACCCAGGGGGCGACTAATGAAAAACTGTTTTTT
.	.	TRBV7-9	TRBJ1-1	CASSTRPGLGAEAFF	TGTGCCAGCAGCACTCGTCCGGGACTTGGGGCTGAAGCTTTCTTT
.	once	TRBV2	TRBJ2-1	CASRQNPSNEQFF	TGTGCCAGCAGACAGAATCCATCCAATGAGCAGTTCTTC
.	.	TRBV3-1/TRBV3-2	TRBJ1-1	CASSLPDRNTEAFF	TGTGCCAGCAGCCTCCCGGACAGGAACACTGAAGCTTTCTTT
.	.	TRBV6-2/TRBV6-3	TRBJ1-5	CASSYSGGNQPQHF	TGTGCCAGCAGTTACTCCGGGGGCAATCAGCCCCAGCATTTT
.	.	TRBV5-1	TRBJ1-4	CASSLQGASTNEKLFF	TGCGCCAGCAGCTTACAGGGTGCTTCGACTAATGAAAAACTGTTTTTT
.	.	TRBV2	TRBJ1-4	CASRRQGMRANEKLFF	TGTGCCAGCAGGAGGCAGGGGATGAGAGCTAATGAAAAACTGTTTTTT
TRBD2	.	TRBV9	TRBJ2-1	CASSVEAGGLGRNEQFF	TGTGCCAGCAGCGTAGAAGCGGGGGGCCTCGGCCGGAATGAGCAGTTCTTC
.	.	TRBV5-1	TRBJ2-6	CASSGGSGANVLTF	TGCGCCAGCAGCGGCGGCTCTGGGGCCAACGTCCTGACTTTC
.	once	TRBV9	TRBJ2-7	CASSVVEGPGHEQYF	TGTGCCAGCAGCGTAGTGGAGGGGCCGGGACACGAGCAGTACTTC
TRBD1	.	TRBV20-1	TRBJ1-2	CSAVGTGGYTF	TGCAGTGCTGTCGGGACAGGTGGCTACACCTTC
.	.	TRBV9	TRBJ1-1	CASSGQVRNTEAFF	TGTGCCAGCAGCGGACAGGTCCGGAACACTGAAGCTTTCTTT
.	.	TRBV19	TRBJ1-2	CASCRDIILGAYGYTF	TGTGCCAGTTGTCGGGACATCATCTTGGGGGCCTATGGCTACACCTTC